This T cell receptor beta chain derives from a study of blood T cell repertoires in COVID-19. Per the original data handling: Amplifying reference gene primers gave estimates of nucleated cell counts. TCRdb's copy holds only in-frame clones and misses some; the assay was immunoSEQ multiplex PCR. V, J and clone size were drawn from that table, and D and trimming were deduced from the DNA. Among approximately 180,000 clones listed, roughly 85% were seen once. The V gene's germline CDR1 is MNHEY and CDR2 SVGAGI. V was clipped by 5 bases and J by 2 bases; unmatched bases: 7. This CDR3 region has 15 residues.

Sequencing used peripheral blood. The TCR sequence derives from a man in his fifties or sixties with acute or convalescent COVID-19. V is TRBV6-5 and J is TRBJ1-2; 8 nucleotides line up with TRBD1. DNA for the CDR3: TGTGCCAGCAGTCCCCAGACAGGGGTGAACTATGGCTACACCTTC. It is translated as CASSPQTGVNYGYTF.